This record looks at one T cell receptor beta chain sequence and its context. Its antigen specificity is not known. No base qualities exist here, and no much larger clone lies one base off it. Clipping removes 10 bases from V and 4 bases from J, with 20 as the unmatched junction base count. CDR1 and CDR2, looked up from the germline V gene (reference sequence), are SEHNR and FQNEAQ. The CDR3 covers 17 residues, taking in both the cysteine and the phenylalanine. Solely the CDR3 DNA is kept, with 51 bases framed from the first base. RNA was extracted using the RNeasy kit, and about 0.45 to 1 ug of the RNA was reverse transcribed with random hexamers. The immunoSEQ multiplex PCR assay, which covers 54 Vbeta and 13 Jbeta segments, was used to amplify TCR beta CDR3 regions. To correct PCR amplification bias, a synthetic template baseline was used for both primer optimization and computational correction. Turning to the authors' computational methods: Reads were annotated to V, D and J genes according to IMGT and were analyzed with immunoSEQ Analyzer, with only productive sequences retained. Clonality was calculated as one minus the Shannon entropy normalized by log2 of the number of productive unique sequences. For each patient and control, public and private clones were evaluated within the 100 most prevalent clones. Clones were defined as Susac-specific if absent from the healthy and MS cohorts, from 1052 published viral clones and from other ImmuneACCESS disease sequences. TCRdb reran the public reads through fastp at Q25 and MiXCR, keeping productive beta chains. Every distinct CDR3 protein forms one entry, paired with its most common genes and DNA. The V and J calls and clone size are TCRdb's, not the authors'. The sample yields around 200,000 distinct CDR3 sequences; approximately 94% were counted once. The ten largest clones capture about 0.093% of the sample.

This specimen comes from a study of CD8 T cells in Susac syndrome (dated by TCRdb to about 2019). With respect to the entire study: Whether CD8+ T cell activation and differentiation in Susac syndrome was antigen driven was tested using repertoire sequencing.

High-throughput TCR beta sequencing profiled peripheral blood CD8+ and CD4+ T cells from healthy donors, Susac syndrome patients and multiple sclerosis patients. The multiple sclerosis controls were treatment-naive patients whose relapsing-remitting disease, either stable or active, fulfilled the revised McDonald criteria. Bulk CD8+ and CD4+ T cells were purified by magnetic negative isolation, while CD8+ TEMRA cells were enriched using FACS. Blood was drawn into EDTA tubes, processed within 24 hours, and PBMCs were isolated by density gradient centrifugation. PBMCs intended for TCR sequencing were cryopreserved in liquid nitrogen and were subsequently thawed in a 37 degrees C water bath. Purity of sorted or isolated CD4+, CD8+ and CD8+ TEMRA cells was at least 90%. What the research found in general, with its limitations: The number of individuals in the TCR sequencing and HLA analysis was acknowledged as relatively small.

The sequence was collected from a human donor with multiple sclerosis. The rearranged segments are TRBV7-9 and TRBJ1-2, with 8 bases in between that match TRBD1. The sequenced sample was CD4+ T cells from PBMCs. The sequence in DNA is TGTGCCACCAGTACTTTTCGTCGACAGGGGTCCCCCTATGGCTACACCTTC. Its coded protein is CATSTFRRQGSPYGYTF.